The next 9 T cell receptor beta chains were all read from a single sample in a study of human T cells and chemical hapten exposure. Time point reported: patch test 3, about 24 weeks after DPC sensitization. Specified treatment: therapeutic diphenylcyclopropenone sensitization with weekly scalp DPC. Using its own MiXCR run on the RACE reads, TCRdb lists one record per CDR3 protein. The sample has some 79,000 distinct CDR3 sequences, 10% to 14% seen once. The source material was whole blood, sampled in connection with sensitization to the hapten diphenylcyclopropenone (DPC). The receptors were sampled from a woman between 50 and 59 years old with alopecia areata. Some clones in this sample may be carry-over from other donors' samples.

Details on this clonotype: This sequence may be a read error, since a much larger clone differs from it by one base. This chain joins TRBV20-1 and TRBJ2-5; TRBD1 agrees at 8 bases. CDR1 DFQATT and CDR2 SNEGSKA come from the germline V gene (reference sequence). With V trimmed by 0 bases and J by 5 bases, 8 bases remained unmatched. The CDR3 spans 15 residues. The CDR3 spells CSARENGGQDETQYF. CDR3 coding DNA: TGCAGTGCTAGAGAGAACGGGGGACAGGATGAGACCCAGTACTTC.

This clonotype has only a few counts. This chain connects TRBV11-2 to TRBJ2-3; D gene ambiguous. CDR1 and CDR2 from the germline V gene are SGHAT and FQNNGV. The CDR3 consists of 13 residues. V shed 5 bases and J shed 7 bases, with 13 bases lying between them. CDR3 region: CASSPLTGHTQYF. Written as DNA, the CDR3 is TGTGCCAGCAGCCCCCTGACCGGCCATACGCAGTATTTT.

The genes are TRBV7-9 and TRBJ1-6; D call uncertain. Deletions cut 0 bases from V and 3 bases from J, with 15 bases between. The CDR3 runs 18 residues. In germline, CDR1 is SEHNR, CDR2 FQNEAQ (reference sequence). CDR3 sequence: CASSLAGSVGSYNSPLHF. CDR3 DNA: TGTGCCAGCAGCTTAGCGGGTTCTGTCGGCAGCTATAATTCACCCCTCCACTTT.

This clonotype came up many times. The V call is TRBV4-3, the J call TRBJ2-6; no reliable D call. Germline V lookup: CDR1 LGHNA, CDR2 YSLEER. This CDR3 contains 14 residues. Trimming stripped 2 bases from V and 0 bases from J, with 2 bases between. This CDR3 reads CASSQSSGANVLTF. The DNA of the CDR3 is TGCGCCAGCAGCCAAAGCTCTGGGGCCAACGTCCTGACTTTC.

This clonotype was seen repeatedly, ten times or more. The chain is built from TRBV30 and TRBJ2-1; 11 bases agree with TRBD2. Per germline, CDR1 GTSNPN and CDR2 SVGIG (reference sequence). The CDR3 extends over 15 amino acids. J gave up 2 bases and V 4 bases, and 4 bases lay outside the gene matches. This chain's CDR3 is CAWTSGRKTYNEQFF. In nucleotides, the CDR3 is TGTGCCTGGACTAGCGGGAGGAAAACCTACAATGAGCAGTTCTTC.

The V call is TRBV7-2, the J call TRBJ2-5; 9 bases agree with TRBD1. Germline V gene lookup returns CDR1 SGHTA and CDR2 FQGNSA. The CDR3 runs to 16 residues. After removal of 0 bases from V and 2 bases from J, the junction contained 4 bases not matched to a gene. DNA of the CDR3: TGTGCCAGCAGCTTAGCGCCCGGGACAGGGCAAGAGACCCAGTACTTC. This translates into CASSLAPGTGQETQYF.

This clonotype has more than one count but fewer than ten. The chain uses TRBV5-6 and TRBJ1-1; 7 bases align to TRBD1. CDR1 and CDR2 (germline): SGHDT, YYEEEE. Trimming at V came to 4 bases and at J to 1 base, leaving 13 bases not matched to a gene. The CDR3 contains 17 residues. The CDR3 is CASSSTGTVFRNTEAFF. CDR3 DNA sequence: TGTGCCAGCAGCAGCACCGGGACAGTCTTTAGGAACACTGAAGCTTTCTTT.

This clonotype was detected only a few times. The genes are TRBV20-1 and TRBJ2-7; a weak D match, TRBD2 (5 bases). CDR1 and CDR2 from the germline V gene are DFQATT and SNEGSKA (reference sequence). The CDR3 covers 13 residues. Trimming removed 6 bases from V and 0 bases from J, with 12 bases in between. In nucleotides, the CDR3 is TGCAGTGCCTCGCGGGCGAGCTCCTACGAGCAGTACTTC. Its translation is CSASRASSYEQYF.

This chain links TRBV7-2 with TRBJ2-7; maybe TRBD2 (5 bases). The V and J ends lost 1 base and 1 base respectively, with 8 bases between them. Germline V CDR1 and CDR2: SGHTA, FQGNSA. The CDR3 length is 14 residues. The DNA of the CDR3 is TGTGCCAGCAGCTTAGGAGCGGAATCCTACGAGCAGTACTTC. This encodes CASSLGAESYEQYF.